Each of the 28 T cell receptor beta chains below was sequenced from the same sample in a study of cytomegalovirus exposure and HLA in healthy donors. It was with 60 Vbeta and 13 Jbeta primers that the PCR ran. Clones were sequenced by immunoSEQ multiplex PCR, and TCRdb holds only the in-frame ones, with some missing. Of 80,000 or so clones in the sample, roughly two thirds were seen once. Sequencing was performed on PBMCs. The source is a man aged 55-75 years in good health and CMV-seropositive.

The gene calls are TRBV6-5 and TRBJ1-2, with 10 bases aligning to TRBD1. CDR3 size: 15 residues. The V gene's germline CDR1 is MNHEY and CDR2 SVGAGI. After removal of 7 bases from V and 8 bases from J, the junction contained 13 bases not matched to a gene. In nucleotides, the CDR3 is TGTGCCAGCACACTAAGGCCGGGACAGGGGCAGGGCTACACCTTC. Residues: CASTLRPGQGQGYTF.

This chain links TRBV5-6 with TRBJ2-3; 14 nucleotides agree with TRBD2. CDR1 and CDR2 (germline): SGHDT, YYEEEE. V gave up 3 bases and J gave up 4 bases; unmatched junction bases: 4. This CDR3 region has 16 residues. CDR3 DNA: TGTGCCAGCAGCTCACCGGGACTAGCGGGGGCAGATACGCAGTATTTT. This translates into CASSSPGLAGADTQYF. The whole variable domain, filled in from reference TRBV5-6 and TRBJ2-3, reads DAGVTQSPTHLIKTRGQQVTLRCSPKSGHDTVSWYQQALGQGPQFIFQYYEEEERQRGNFPDRFSGHQFPNYSSELNVNALLLGDSALYLCASSSPGLAGADTQYFGPGTRLTVL.

The CDR3 region is CASSWTGNSYEQYF. The CDR3 coding sequence is TGCGCCAGCAGCTGGACAGGGAACTCCTACGAGCAGTACTTC. V and J are TRBV5-1 and TRBJ2-7; 8 bases fit TRBD1. There are 14 residues in the CDR3. CDR1 and CDR2 (germline): SGHRS, YFSETQ. V dropped 3 bases and J dropped 0; count of bases not matched to a gene: 2.

About this clone: One end of the junction is discordant with germline, which a read error may explain. V gene TRBV7-9 combines with J gene TRBJ2-1; tentative D call: TRBD2 (6 bases). Germline values: CDR1 SEHNR, CDR2 FQNEAQ (reference sequence). The CDR3 loop spans 12 amino acids. CDR3 DNA sequence: TGTTCCAGCGGGCAGAACTACAATGAGCAGTTCTTC. Residues: CSSGQNYNEQFF.

J is TRBJ2-3 and V is TRBV7-8; weak D call: TRBD1 (6 bases). The germline V gene has CDR1 SGHVS and CDR2 FQNEAQ. CDR3 size: 16 residues. V lost 5 bases to trimming and J lost 0 bases, with 15 bases between them. In DNA form, the CDR3 reads TGTGCCAGCAGCCAGACCCTGACAGGTAGCACAGATACGCAGTATTTT. It translates to CASSQTLTGSTDTQYF.

The genes are TRBV7-2 and TRBJ2-1; a possible D gene is TRBD2 (6 bases). V gave up 3 bases and J gave up 4 bases, with 13 bases separating them. The germline CDR1 and CDR2 sequences are SGHTA and FQGNSA. The CDR3 has 15 residues. The CDR3 spells CASSFWWEEYNEQFF. CDR3 nucleotides: TGTGCCAGCAGCTTTTGGTGGGAGGAATACAATGAGCAGTTCTTC.

The chain links TRBV7-9 to TRBJ1-1, with 10 bases fitting TRBD1. CDR1 and CDR2 from the germline V gene are SEHNR and FQNEAQ (reference sequence). With 2 bases clipped from V and 3 bases from J, the junction kept 3 bases outside the gene matches. The CDR3 is 15 residues long. As DNA, the CDR3 is TGTGCCAGCAGCTTACGACAGGGGGCGGACACTGAAGCTTTCTTT. It codes for CASSLRQGADTEAFF.

This clone showed up just a few times. The chain uses TRBV19 and TRBJ1-4; 11 positions match TRBD1. V lost 4 bases to trimming and J lost 10 bases; unmatched junction nucleotides: 8. This CDR3 has 15 residues. CDR1 and CDR2 (germline): LNHDA, SQIVND (reference sequence). Here the CDR3 DNA reads TGTGCCAGTAGTACGAGGACAGGGGGCGTTGGAAAACTGTTTTTT. Encoded protein: CASSTRTGGVGKLFF.

This chain uses TRBV11-1 with TRBJ2-5, with D possibly TRBD1 on 6 matching bases. The CDR3 sequence is 12 residues long. Trimming left V 5 bases short and J 8 bases short, with 12 bases between. Germline V gives CDR1 SGHAT, CDR2 FQDESV (reference sequence). Here the CDR3 DNA reads TGTGCCAGCAGCCGGGACATCGGAACCCAGTACTTC. This translates into CASSRDIGTQYF.

The chain is built from TRBV10-2 and TRBJ2-7, with D possibly being TRBD1 (6 bases). Trimming cost V 3 bases and J 7 bases, with 19 bases left between them. Germline V CDR1 and CDR2: WSHSY, SAAADI. This CDR3 spans 15 amino acids. This CDR3 reads CASSDSPSQGREQYF. CDR3 DNA sequence: TGCGCCAGCAGTGATTCCCCATCACAGGGTAGGGAGCAGTACTTC.

This chain links TRBV5-1 with TRBJ1-1; D unresolved. The germline gives CDR1 SGHRS, CDR2 YFSETQ. The CDR3 sequence is 13 residues long. V lost 2 bases and J lost 0, with 5 bases in between. CDR3 amino acids: CASSLAVNTEAFF. The CDR3 bases are TGCGCCAGCAGCTTAGCCGTGAACACTGAAGCTTTCTTT.

This clone was seen a few times. The chain is built from TRBV6-6 and TRBJ1-2, with TRBD1 identical over 7 bases. The CDR3 is made up of 14 amino acids. V gave up 5 bases and J gave up 4 bases; unmatched junction bases: 7. Germline-derived CDR1 and CDR2 are MNHNY and SVGAGI (reference sequence). The CDR3 spells CASSRSTGSYGYTF. The CDR3 bases are TGTGCCAGCAGTCGATCGACAGGGAGCTATGGCTACACCTTC.

This clone was found a few times. V is TRBV6-7 and J is TRBJ2-7, with D maybe TRBD2 (6 bases). TRBV6-7 is noted as an ORF with a role that remains uncertain. V lost 2 bases to trimming and J lost 2 bases, with 16 bases between them. This CDR3 is 16 amino acids long. CDR3 protein: CASSYPTRSDAYEQYF. In DNA form, the CDR3 reads TGTGCCAGCAGTTACCCGACTAGGTCGGACGCCTACGAGCAGTACTTC.

The V and J genes are TRBV2 and TRBJ1-4; 8 bases are a match to TRBD1. This CDR3 region has 14 residues. The germline CDR1 and CDR2 sequences are SNHLY and FYNNEI. The ends lost 7 bases at V and 4 bases at J; junction bases unmatched: 5. The CDR3 sequence is CASTQGASNEKLFF. The CDR3 DNA reads TGTGCCAGCACCCAGGGGGCCAGTAATGAAAAACTGTTTTTT.

This clone showed up just a few times. The genes are TRBV6-5 and TRBJ1-1; 7 nucleotides match TRBD1. Trimming at V came to 0 bases and at J to 7 bases, leaving 2 bases not matched to a gene. This CDR3 is built from 13 residues. In germline, CDR1 is MNHEY, CDR2 SVGAGI. CDR3 protein: CASSYSTGIEAFF. CDR3 in DNA: TGTGCCAGCAGTTACTCGACAGGGATTGAAGCTTTCTTT.

This rearrangement joins TRBV19 to TRBJ1-3; 9 bases align to TRBD1. The germline gives CDR1 LNHDA, CDR2 SQIVND (reference sequence). The CDR3 length is 14 residues. Trimming cost V 7 bases and J 2 bases; bases outside gene matches: 3. CDR3 residues: CASTTGGAGNTIYF. The CDR3 bases are TGTGCCAGTACGACAGGGGGAGCTGGAAACACCATATATTTT.

This clone came up once. V gene TRBV9 combines with J gene TRBJ2-5; D uncertain. The DNA end favors TRBJ2-7, so the J call may be wrong. The CDR3 extends over 14 amino acids. Germline CDR1 and CDR2: SGDLS and YYNGEE. This chain's CDR3 is CASSVGAESYEQYF. The CDR3, as DNA: TGTGCCAGCAGCGTAGGGGCAGAGTCCTACGAGCAGTACTTC.

This chain joins TRBV19 and TRBJ2-1; the D is unclear. The length of the CDR3 is 14 residues. Germline CDR1 reads LNHDA; CDR2 reads SQIVND (reference sequence). The germline V and J ends were trimmed by 5 bases and 0 bases, with 8 bases remaining between them. This CDR3 is CASSEQDSYNEQFF. The DNA for the CDR3 is TGTGCCAGTAGTGAACAAGACTCCTACAATGAGCAGTTCTTC.

The rearrangement links TRBV18 to TRBJ1-1; 10 bases align to TRBD1. CDR1 and CDR2 from the germline V gene are KGHSH and LQKENI. The CDR3 is 12 amino acids. J gave up 5 bases and V 8 bases, and 2 bases lay outside the gene matches. The CDR3 DNA sequence: TGTGCCAGCCTGGACAGGGGGACTGAAGCTTTCTTT. This codes for CASLDRGTEAFF.

The chain's CDR3 is CASGLATDTQYF. In nucleotides, the CDR3 is TGTGCCAGCGGACTAGCGACAGATACGCAGTATTTT. The chain links TRBV9 to TRBJ2-3; 9 bases map to TRBD2. After removal of 7 bases from V and 3 bases from J, the junction contained 0 bases not matched to a gene. CDR1 SGDLS and CDR2 YYNGEE come from the germline V gene. The CDR3 is 12 amino acids.

This sequence joins TRBV21-1 and TRBJ2-1; the D call TRBD2 from the table was never checked on the DNA. TRBV21-1 counts as a pseudogene. The CDR3 runs to 15 residues. For the CDR3, the DNA is TGTGCCAGCAGCAAAAGGAGGGTTGTTGACAATGAGCAGTTCTTC. The encoded protein is CASSKRRVVDNEQFF.

V gene TRBV5-1 combines with J gene TRBJ1-4; the D is unclear. V was trimmed by 0 bases and J by 8 bases, leaving 8 bases between them. Per germline, CDR1 SGHRS and CDR2 YFSETQ. This CDR3 is built from 13 residues. The CDR3 region is CASSLGGSEKLFF. The CDR3 nucleotides are TGCGCCAGCAGCTTGGGCGGCAGCGAAAAACTGTTTTTT.

This clone was observed a handful of times. The chain is built from TRBV11-2 and TRBJ2-5, with D perhaps matching TRBD1 (5 bases). Trimming took 8 bases from V and 5 from J, leaving 12 bases between them. The CDR3 is made up of 12 amino acids. Germline CDR1 and CDR2: SGHAT and FQNNGV. The CDR3 reads CASGKGWETQYF. DNA for the CDR3: TGTGCCAGCGGCAAGGGGTGGGAGACCCAGTACTTC.

The genes are TRBV6-1 and TRBJ2-3, with no clear D. The CDR3 is 11 amino acids. Germline CDR1 is MNHNS and CDR2 is SASEGT. V gave up 7 bases and J gave up 0 bases, with 2 bases separating them. In DNA form, the CDR3 reads TGTGCCAGCACAAGCACAGATACGCAGTATTTT. Translation: CASTSTDTQYF.

The chain carries TRBV11-2 and TRBJ2-7; 7 positions agree with TRBD2. J gave up 2 bases and V 1 base, and 5 bases lay outside the gene matches. Germline lookup yields CDR1 SGHAT and CDR2 FQNNGV. The CDR3 consists of 15 residues. The CDR3 is CASSLGASGTYEQYF. DNA of the CDR3: TGTGCCAGCAGCTTAGGGGCTAGCGGAACCTACGAGCAGTACTTC.

The rearrangement uses TRBV5-4 and TRBJ2-1; 10 bases align to TRBD2. This CDR3 is 18 amino acids long. CDR1 SGHNT and CDR2 YYREEE come from the germline V gene (reference sequence). The trim removed 1 base at V and 0 bases at J, leaving 7 bases unmatched. The CDR3 nucleotides read TGTGCCAGCAGCTTGCTGGGGGCTAGCGGGAGCTCCTACAATGAGCAGTTCTTC. Its protein is CASSLLGASGSSYNEQFF.

The chain couples TRBV28 to TRBJ2-5; 7 bases are a match to TRBD2. The J call may be faulty, since TRBJ2-7 better matches the DNA end. Germline CDR1 and CDR2: MDHEN and SYDVKM. The CDR3 has 14 residues. The CDR3 reads CASSFSGISYEQYF. Written as DNA, the CDR3 is TGTGCCAGCAGTTTCAGCGGGATCTCCTACGAGCAGTACTTC.

The V and J genes are TRBV5-4 and TRBJ2-1; 7 bases line up with TRBD1. The V and J ends lost 4 bases and 5 bases, in that order; junction bases with no gene match: 9. Germline values: CDR1 SGHNT, CDR2 YYREEE (reference sequence). The CDR3 contains 15 residues. The CDR3, as DNA: TGTGCCAGCAGCGCAGGGACAGTCCCAAACAATGAGCAGTTCTTC. Protein: CASSAGTVPNNEQFF. The variable domain in full, with the rest retrieved from reference TRBV5-4 and TRBJ2-1, is ETGVTQSPTHLIKTRGQQVTLRCSSQSGHNTVSWYQQALGQGPQFIFQYYREEENGRGNFPPRFSGLQFPNYSSELNVNALELDDSALYLCASSAGTVPNNEQFFGPGTRLTVL.